This T cell receptor beta chain emerged from a study of graft-versus-host responses after intestinal transplantation. With V trimmed by 4 bases and J by 1 base, 5 bases remained unmatched. The CDR3 spans 15 residues. Germline V CDR1 and CDR2: SGHNT, YYREEE (reference sequence). Assay: immunoSEQ multiplex PCR; the TCRdb copy retains only in-frame clones and omits some. This sample has tens of thousands of clones; roughly 91% occur once, and the top ten carry approximately 2.7%. Regarding this clone: The antigen is not known.

V usage is TRBV5-4 and J usage is TRBJ2-4; 7 nucleotides align to TRBD2. The TCR originated in a human donor who was the organ donor for an intestinal transplant. This material consisted of unstimulated CD4+ T cells sorted from spleen or lymph node cells, taken before transplant. CDR3 nucleotide sequence: TGTGCCAGCAGCAGCCTGGGGGGGGCCAAAAACATTCAGTACTTC. Translated, it gives CASSSLGGAKNIQYF.